This T cell receptor beta chain was captured in a study of blood T cell repertoires in COVID-19. This clone was seen a single time. Data came from immunoSEQ multiplex PCR; TCRdb stores just in-frame clones and leaves some out. The sample yields fewer than 110,000 clones, over 75% seen once. Sequences were obtained from peripheral blood. This clonotype originated in a woman in her 30s with acute or convalescent COVID-19.

CDR3 in amino acids: CAWSAGTGYNEQFF. CDR3 DNA sequence: TGTGCCTGGAGTGCCGGGACAGGGTACAATGAGCAGTTCTTC. The rearrangement links TRBV30 to TRBJ2-1; 9 nucleotides align to TRBD1. V was clipped by 1 base and J by 4 bases; unmatched bases: 2. The CDR3 contains 14 residues. Germline loops: CDR1 GTSNPN, CDR2 SVGIG (reference sequence).